This TCR beta chain derives from a study of OX40 agonist ivuxolimab in advanced cancers. Background on the study: Treatment of patients was with ivuxolimab, an agonistic anti-OX40 (CD134) antibody. At doses from 0.01 to 10 mg/kg, patients were given intravenous ivuxolimab every 2 weeks. Study-wide findings and caveats: Expanded clones were, on average, more numerous in CD8+ T cells than in CD4+.

Sequenced by immunoSEQ multiplex PCR; TCRdb stores in-frame clones only, minus some. The sample holds roughly 30,000 clones, more than 75% seen once. V was shortened by 3 bases and J by 3 bases, with 15 bases between the two germline ends. The CDR3 runs to 16 residues. CDR1 is MNHNS and CDR2 is SASEGT in the germline V gene. This clone was detected once. As yet, its antigen is unknown. The receptor comes from an adult with an advanced solid tumor such as melanoma, head and neck, liver or kidney cancer. The source material was CD4+ or CD8+ T cells sorted from blood, sampled in a trial of the OX40 agonist ivuxolimab. The V gene is TRBV6-1, the J gene TRBJ2-1, with D possibly being TRBD2 (6 bases). The CDR3 DNA follows: TGTGCCAGCAGTGACCTGCGGGGAAAATTCTACAATGAGCAGTTCTTC. Residues: CASSDLRGKFYNEQFF.